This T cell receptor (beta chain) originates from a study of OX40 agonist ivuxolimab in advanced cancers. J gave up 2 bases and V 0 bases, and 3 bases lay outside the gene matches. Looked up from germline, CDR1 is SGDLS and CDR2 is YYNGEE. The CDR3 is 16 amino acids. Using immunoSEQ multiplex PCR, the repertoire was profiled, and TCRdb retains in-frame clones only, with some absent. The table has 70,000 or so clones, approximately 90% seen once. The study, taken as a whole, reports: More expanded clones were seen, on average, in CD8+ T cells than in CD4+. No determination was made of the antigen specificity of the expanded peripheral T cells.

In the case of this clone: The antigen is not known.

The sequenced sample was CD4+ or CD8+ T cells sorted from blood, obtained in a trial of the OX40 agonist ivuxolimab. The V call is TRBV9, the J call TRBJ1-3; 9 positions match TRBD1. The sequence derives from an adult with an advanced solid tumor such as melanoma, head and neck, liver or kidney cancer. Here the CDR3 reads CASSVVGTGTGNTIYF. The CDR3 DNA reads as TGTGCCAGCAGCGTAGTTGGGACAGGGACTGGAAACACCATATATTTT.